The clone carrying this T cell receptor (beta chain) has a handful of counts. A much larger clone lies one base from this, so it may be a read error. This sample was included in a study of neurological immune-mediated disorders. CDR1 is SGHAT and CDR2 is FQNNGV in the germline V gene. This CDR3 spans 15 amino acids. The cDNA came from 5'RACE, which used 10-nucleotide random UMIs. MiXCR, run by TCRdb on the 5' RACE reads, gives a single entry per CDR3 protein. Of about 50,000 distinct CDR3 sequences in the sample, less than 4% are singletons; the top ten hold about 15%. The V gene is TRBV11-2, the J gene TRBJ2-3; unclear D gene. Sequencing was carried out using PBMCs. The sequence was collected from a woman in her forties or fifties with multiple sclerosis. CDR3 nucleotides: TGTGCCAGCAGTTTAGAGTCAGGCGCCGCAGATACGCATTATTTT. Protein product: CASSLESGAADTHYF.